This T cell receptor beta chain was captured in a study of blood T cell repertoires in COVID-19. The wider study: The study drew acute and convalescent COVID-19 samples from the United States, Italy and Spain. PBMCs, B-cell-depleted T cells, or T cells provided the cDNA or gDNA that made up the material.

The CDR3 is 15 residues long. CDR1 and CDR2 from the germline V gene are MNHEY and SVGAGI. V was cut by 1 base and J by 3 bases, with 12 bases left in between. Source study methods: Amplification with reference gene primers provided the estimates of nucleated cell counts. Generated by immunoSEQ multiplex PCR, the TCRdb table keeps only in-frame clones and is missing some. The D gene and trimming were derived from the DNA, and the V and J assignments and clone size from that table. Here the sample spans about 41,000 clones, 70% to 90% being singletons. The chain uses TRBV6-5 and TRBJ1-2; D possibly corresponds to TRBD1 (6 bases). The specimen sequenced was peripheral blood. The TCR originated in a man in his 60s with acute or convalescent COVID-19. The CDR3 protein is CASSYLGGSDYGYTF. Here the CDR3 DNA reads TGTGCCAGCAGTTACTTAGGGGGTTCTGACTATGGCTACACCTTC.